The next 10 T cell receptor beta chains were all read from a single sample in a study of control samples from healthy donors and cancer patients (dated by TCRdb to 2019 to 2021). The method was the immunoSEQ multiplex PCR assay. As stored in TCRdb, this immuneACCESS dataset retains in-frame rearrangements with V and J assigned. A fraction of the clones does not appear; measured against another copy, unresolved V genes explain less than half of the discrepancy, and the remainder lacks a known reason. A total of around 180,000 clones appear in this sample, 85% to 90% of them only once. The ten largest clonotypes hold under 5% of the sample. The sequenced sample consisted of blood. The source of these receptors is a woman under 40 in good health.

This clone was counted once. Other DNA sequences within the sample encode an identical CDR3. The chain is built from TRBV27 and TRBJ1-1; D not resolved. Germline CDR1 reads MNHEY; CDR2 reads SMNVEV (reference sequence). The CDR3 sequence is 13 residues long. Trimming shortened V by 2 bases and J by 1 base, and 5 bases separated the two germline ends. CDR3 bases: TGTGCCAGCAGTTTAGGCGGGAACACTGAAGCTTTCTTT. Translated: CASSLGGNTEAFF.

This clone has a single count. V gene TRBV7-9 combines with J gene TRBJ1-5; D uncertain. Germline CDR1 SEHNR, CDR2 FQNEAQ (reference sequence). This CDR3 is 15 amino acids long. The V end was cut by 1 base, the J end by 2 bases, with 9 bases between. The CDR3 loop is CASSLEEGGNQPQHF. CDR3 coding DNA: TGTGCCAGCAGCTTAGAGGAGGGTGGCAATCAGCCCCAGCATTTT.

V is TRBV4-1 and J is TRBJ2-5, with 10 bases matching TRBD1. Unmatched junction bases numbered 10, after V lost 0 bases and J lost 6 bases. In germline, CDR1 is MGHRA, CDR2 YSYEKL. CDR3 size: 17 residues. This chain's CDR3 is CASSQEPGQGSRKTQYF. Here the CDR3 DNA reads TGCGCCAGCAGCCAAGAACCGGGACAGGGGAGTAGAAAGACCCAGTACTTC.

The chain links TRBV29-1 to TRBJ2-4; TRBD2 matches 9 bases. Trimming took 4 bases from V and 0 from J; bases not matched to a gene: 13. Germline values: CDR1 SQVTM, CDR2 ANQGSEA. The CDR3 totals 18 residues. CDR3 in amino acids: CSVAVIAGESLAKNIQYF. The CDR3 nucleotides are TGCAGCGTTGCCGTAATAGCGGGAGAGTCACTAGCCAAAAACATTCAGTACTTC.

The gene calls are TRBV10-3 and TRBJ1-1, with 8 bases identical to TRBD1. The CDR3 runs to 14 residues. With 4 bases clipped from V and 10 bases from J, the junction kept 11 bases outside the gene matches. Germline-derived CDR1 and CDR2 are ENHRY and SYGVKD. CDR3 in amino acids: CAISAATGATLAFF. CDR3 sequence (DNA): TGTGCCATCAGTGCCGCGACAGGGGCTACGCTAGCTTTCTTT.

In its sample, this clone was seen a few times. CDR3: CASSIMGQGIGNEQFF. The CDR3 DNA reads TGTGCCAGCAGCATAATGGGACAGGGGATAGGCAATGAGCAGTTCTTC. The genes are TRBV7-2 and TRBJ2-1; 10 nucleotides align to TRBD1. This CDR3 region has 16 residues. The V gene end was trimmed by 5 bases and the J gene end by 6 bases; junction bases not matched to a gene: 10. The germline V gene encodes CDR1 SGHTA and CDR2 FQGNSA.

This clone showed up just a few times. The DNA for the CDR3 is TGTGCCAGCAGTGAATGGGGCGGGGGTAGCACAGATACGCAGTATTTT. Translating gives CASSEWGGGSTDTQYF. The chain links TRBV6-4 to TRBJ2-3, with 7 bases identical to TRBD2. The CDR3 totals 16 residues. CDR1 is MRHNA and CDR2 is SNTAGT in the germline V gene. V trimming: 3 bases; J trimming: 0 bases; junction bases outside the gene matches: 6.

This chain links TRBV27 with TRBJ1-3; D might be TRBD1 (5 bases). Germline-derived CDR1 and CDR2 are MNHEY and SMNVEV (reference sequence). This CDR3 has 15 residues. Trimming stripped 4 bases from V and 4 bases from J, with 14 bases between. The CDR3 loop is CASSSQGFSGNTIYF. CDR3 DNA: TGTGCCAGCAGTTCCCAGGGATTTTCCGGAAACACCATATATTTT.

V and J are TRBV18 and TRBJ2-2; TRBD2 matches 7 bases. This CDR3 comprises 16 residues. Trimming at V came to 4 bases and at J to 3 bases, leaving 8 bases not matched to a gene. CDR1 KGHSH and CDR2 LQKENI come from the germline V gene. CDR3 in DNA: TGTGCCAGCTCACTGGGGGGGTTCGGAGACACCGGGGAGCTGTTTTTT. Encoded protein: CASSLGGFGDTGELFF. Full variable domain (missing parts from reference TRBV18 and TRBJ2-2): NAGVMQNPRHLVRRRGQEARLRCSPMKGHSHVYWYRQLPEEGLKFMVYLQKENIIDESGMPKERFSAEFPKEGPSILRIQQVVRGDSAAYFCASSLGGFGDTGELFFGEGSRLTVL.

The genes are TRBV29-1 and TRBJ1-1; D might be TRBD1 (5 bases). Trimming cost V 5 bases and J 6 bases, with 13 bases left between them. CDR1 and CDR2 from the germline V gene are SQVTM and ANQGSEA. The CDR3 sequence is 12 residues long. The CDR3 nucleotides read TGCAGCGTTCTCCCAGGGTACGCTGAAGCTTTCTTT. It specifies CSVLPGYAEAFF.